Detailed here is one TCR beta chain. Germline CDR1 and CDR2: SGHRS and YFSETQ. CDR3 length: 17 amino acids. V was clipped by 1 base and J by 0 bases; unmatched bases: 2. The sample belongs to a study of blood T cell repertoires in COVID-19. Study-level information: Acute and convalescent COVID-19 samples came from the United States, Italy and Spain.

Here immunoSEQ multiplex PCR was the method, and the copy in TCRdb shows in-frame clones only, minus some. This sample has nearly 350,000 clones, with roughly 87% found just once. Adults between roughly 18 and 95 years of age took part from 24 US areas. The rearrangement links TRBV5-1 to TRBJ1-4, with TRBD1 matching 11 bases. Source material: PBMCs or T cells enriched from blood (not recorded which). The source of this sequence is a woman between 25 and 40 years old who had recovered from COVID-19. This chain's CDR3 is CASSLQGQGATNEKLFF. CDR3 coding DNA: TGCGCCAGCAGCTTGCAGGGACAGGGGGCAACTAATGAAAAACTGTTTTTT.